This T cell receptor beta chain originates from a study of blood T cell repertoires in COVID-19 (dated by TCRdb to the early 2020s). With regard to the full study: Samples from collaborators originated in the United States, Italy and Spain and spanned both the acute and convalescent phases of COVID-19. The prospective study material was composed of cDNA or gDNA derived from T cells, B-cell-depleted T cells, or PBMCs. Deeply sampled blood TCRbeta repertoires from subjects exposed to, actively infected with, or recovered from COVID-19 were included in the dataset. The repertoires were released in a freely available public database meant as a resource for research on the immune response to SARS-CoV-2. Samples were obtained from the ongoing ImmuneRACE study (first 160 participants) and from over a thousand subjects provided by 6 global collaborators. Sample metadata almost always included a de-identified subject ID, COVID-19 status, age in years and sex. Where available, HLA class I and class II types were taken from metadata supplied by the sample provider and were not determined by assay-based typing. Broader findings and caveats from the paper: The amount of clinical and demographic metadata varied by source and participant and was provided uncurated.

From the cysteine up to the phenylalanine, the CDR3 has a length of 14 residues. The kept DNA is CDR3 alone, 42 bases in frame from the first base. V loses 0 bases of germline sequence and J loses 7 bases, and the interval between the two ends is 12 bases. Taken from the germline V gene, the CDR1 and CDR2 loops are MGHDK and SYGVNS. In the prospective study, participants were 18 to 89 years old, resided in fewer than 25 geographic areas of the United States, and were enrolled through a virtual design. In the prospective study, cohorts were assigned on the basis of participant-reported clinical history obtained from a screening survey and a study questionnaire. Each participant in the prospective study had whole blood, serum and a nasopharyngeal or oropharyngeal swab collected by mobile phlebotomists. Participants in the prospective study had the option to provide additional blood draws and questionnaires over a roughly 2-month period. Prospective study blood samples were shipped either frozen or at room temperature before DNA extraction.

The immunoSEQ Assay, a bias-controlled multiplex PCR, was used to amplify TCRbeta CDR3 regions from genomic DNA. Regarding the original processing steps: Nucleated cell counts per sample were estimated from amplification of reference gene primers within the assay. Sequence reads were collapsed and filtered to measure the absolute abundance of every unique TCRbeta CDR3 rearrangement. For each sample, productive Simpson clonality was calculated as the square root of Simpson's diversity index over productive rearrangements. Imported from immuneACCESS, the table was reduced by TCRdb to in-frame sequences with V and J called. These copies leave out some clones; in studies compared against another copy, an unresolved V gene accounts for under half, and the cause of the remainder is not known. D and trimming come from the DNA, and the V and J calls and clone size come from that table. This sample is represented by 300,000 to 400,000 clones; about 86% of them were singletons. Around 4.2% of the sample is in the top ten clones.

This clone was recorded once. Its antigen has not been determined. No base qualities exist here, and no much larger clone lies one base off it. Here the chain combines TRBV25-1 and TRBJ1-2, with no confidently assigned D gene. The specimen was PBMCs or T cells enriched from blood (not recorded which). This clonotype was obtained from a woman aged 35 to 49 with acute COVID-19. For the CDR3, the sequence is CASSEYLQTSGYTF. The nucleotide sequence is given as TGTGCCAGCAGTGAATATCTACAGACGAGTGGCTACACCTTC.